Many counts were recorded for the clone carrying this T cell receptor beta chain. Its antigen is undetermined. Whole-study results and caveats: Tumor Treg TCRs overlapped most with tumor naive CD4+ cells. Tumor memory CD4+ T cell TCR gene usage was found to cluster with blood and lymph node memory CD4+ cells and with lymph node naive CD4+ cells.

There are 13 residues in the CDR3. Trimming took off 5 bases at V and 3 bases at J, with 8 bases between the two ends. Per germline, CDR1 DFQATT and CDR2 SNEGSKA (reference sequence). CD4+CD45RO+CD25- cells were isolated as memory CD4+ T cells. After constant-region reverse-primer amplification, full-length variable regions underwent semi-nested PCR with Nested Universal Primer A. TCRdb used MiXCR to reprocess the 5' RACE reads, holding one entry per CDR3 protein. The data hold roughly 69,000 distinct CDR3 sequences, with approximately 22% observed a single time. This chain connects TRBV20-1 to TRBJ2-6; D unclear. Source material: memory CD4+ T cells sorted from a lymph node. Specified subset: memory CD4+ T cells, CD4+CD45RO+CD25-. This receptor was obtained from a female donor with breast cancer. The CDR3 region has the DNA TGCAGTGCTCGAGTGCGTGGGGCCAACGTCCTGACTTTC. This encodes CSARVRGANVLTF.